Below are 17 T cell receptor beta chains sequenced from a single sample in a study of blood T cells in healthy people across ages. With a J-beta primer mix and a sample-barcoded 5' primer, a second PCR ran about 7 to 12 cycles. TCRdb analysed the 5' RACE reads with MiXCR anew, one entry per CDR3 protein. The sample lists 1,800,000 or so distinct CDR3 sequences; roughly two fifths were seen once. The sample consisted of blood. All receptors come from a human donor in good health.

The rearrangement uses TRBV29-1 and TRBJ2-1; perhaps D is TRBD1 or TRBD2 (5 bases each). V lost 0 bases and J 7 bases, leaving 16 bases between the germline ends. Germline V CDR1 and CDR2: SQVTM, ANQGSEA. There are 15 residues in the CDR3. The CDR3: CSVEESVGVGNEQFF. The CDR3 nucleotides read TGCAGCGTTGAAGAAAGCGTGGGGGTGGGGAATGAGCAGTTCTTC.

The genes are TRBV28 and TRBJ2-5; D is possibly TRBD1 or TRBD2 (5 bases each). V was shortened by 7 bases and J by 2 bases, with 23 bases between the two germline ends. This CDR3 spans 17 amino acids. CDR1 and CDR2 (germline): MDHEN, SYDVKM. CDR3 residues: CASTLKRGFGLQETQYF. CDR3 coding DNA: TGTGCCAGCACCCTGAAGAGGGGTTTTGGCCTACAAGAGACCCAGTACTTC.

This clonotype has ten or more counts. This chain connects TRBV28 to TRBJ2-5; tentative D call: TRBD2 (7 bases). The CDR3 is made up of 13 amino acids. V was cut by 11 bases and J by 0 bases, with 13 bases left in between. Germline V gives CDR1 MDHEN, CDR2 SYDVKM. The CDR3 coding sequence is TGTGCCGGCGGGGGCACCCACCAAGAGACCCAGTACTTC. This sequence encodes CAGGGTHQETQYF.

This rearrangement joins TRBV28 to TRBJ2-3, with TRBD2 identical over 8 bases. CDR1 is MDHEN and CDR2 is SYDVKM in the germline V gene. The V gene end was trimmed by 5 bases and the J gene end by 2 bases; junction bases not matched to a gene: 6. The CDR3 is 15 amino acids. Written as DNA, the CDR3 is TGTGCCAGCAGTAGAGCGGGGGCTTCCACAGATACGCAGTATTTT. Residues: CASSRAGASTDTQYF.

The chain links TRBV12-3 or TRBV12-4 to TRBJ2-1; 9 bases are shared with TRBD2. The V segment lost 6 bases and the J segment 0 bases; nucleotides outside the gene matches: 9. The CDR3 consists of 17 residues. This CDR3 reads CASSMTSGQYSYNEQFF. The DNA of the CDR3 is TGTGCCAGCAGCATGACTAGCGGACAATACTCCTACAATGAGCAGTTCTTC.

This clonotype was seen a few times. The chain recombines TRBV4-2 with TRBJ2-3, with TRBD2 matching 8 bases. The V gene end was trimmed by 3 bases and the J gene end by 2 bases; junction bases not matched to a gene: 4. CDR1 and CDR2 (germline): LGHNA, YNFKEQ. The CDR3 runs to 15 residues. The CDR3 loop is CASSHKREITDTQYF. CDR3 DNA: TGTGCCAGCAGCCATAAGCGGGAGATCACAGATACGCAGTATTTT.

The J gene is TRBJ2-1, the V gene TRBV5-1; 10 bases fit TRBD2. J was trimmed by 0 bases and V by 0 bases; bases with no gene match: 3. Germline loops: CDR1 SGHRS, CDR2 YFSETQ. The CDR3 runs 17 residues. DNA of the CDR3: TGCGCCAGCAGCTTGGCCCCTAGCGGGGGCTCCTACAATGAGCAGTTCTTC. Residues: CASSLAPSGGSYNEQFF.

The chain uses TRBV11-2 and TRBJ2-5, with D hard to call. TRBJ2-7 explains the end of the DNA better; the J call may be wrong. The germline gives CDR1 SGHAT, CDR2 FQNNGV. This CDR3 is 15 amino acids long. The CDR3 nucleotides read TGTGCCAGCAGCTTAGATTTTGGGTTTCACTACGAGCAGTACTTC. Translating it yields CASSLDFGFHYEQYF.

The chain has TRBV5-1 and TRBJ1-2; the D gene is possibly TRBD1 (5 bases). The CDR3 covers 15 residues. Germline assignment: CDR1 SGHRS and CDR2 YFSETQ. Between the trimmed V and J ends, which lost 6 bases and 0 bases, there was a span of 15 bases. CDR3: CASTPGVYANYGYTF. CDR3 bases: TGCGCCAGCACCCCGGGGGTCTATGCTAACTATGGCTACACCTTC.

This clonotype has just a few counts. CDR3 nucleotides: TGCAGCGTTGGCTGGACTAGCGGGAGCACAGATACGCAGTATTTT. Its translation: CSVGWTSGSTDTQYF. The V and J genes are TRBV29-1 and TRBJ2-3; TRBD2 agrees at 11 bases. The V segment lost 4 bases and the J segment 0 bases; nucleotides outside the gene matches: 3. Germline-derived CDR1 and CDR2 are SQVTM and ANQGSEA. This CDR3 contains 15 residues.

This clonotype was counted only a few times. This chain links TRBV6-6 with TRBJ2-4; 7 nucleotides line up with TRBD1. The CDR3 is 15 residues long. The V segment lost 5 bases and the J segment 6 bases; nucleotides outside the gene matches: 10. Germline CDR1 is MNHNY and CDR2 is SVGAGI (reference sequence). CDR3 loop: CASSDRDEWGNIQYF. The CDR3 nucleotides are TGTGCCAGCAGTGACAGGGATGAGTGGGGAAACATTCAGTACTTC.

This clonotype was seen only once. The chain couples TRBV15 to TRBJ1-1, with 7 bases lining up with TRBD1. V lost 6 bases, J lost 3 bases, and 4 bases stayed unmatched. The CDR3 runs 13 residues. Germline lookup yields CDR1 LNHNV and CDR2 YYDKDF (reference sequence). CDR3 region: CATRIGQDTEAFF. In DNA, the CDR3 is TGTGCCACCAGGATCGGACAGGACACTGAAGCTTTCTTT.

This chain links TRBV9 with TRBJ2-3, with D uncertain. In germline, CDR1 is SGDLS, CDR2 YYNGEE. V was shortened by 3 bases and J by 0 bases, with 11 bases between the two germline ends. The CDR3 is 15 amino acids. The CDR3 protein is CASSARVTSTDTQYF. CDR3 bases: TGTGCCAGCAGCGCACGGGTCACTAGCACAGATACGCAGTATTTT.

There are a few counts of this clonotype. V gene TRBV29-1 combines with J gene TRBJ2-1, with D possibly being TRBD1 (6 bases). The CDR3 loop spans 13 amino acids. V was shortened by 4 bases and J by 10 bases, with 17 bases between the two germline ends. Germline CDR1 and CDR2: SQVTM and ANQGSEA. DNA of the CDR3: TGCAGCGTTGGGGGGCTCGGGGCCGGGGAGCAGTTCTTC. This sequence encodes CSVGGLGAGEQFF.

V gene TRBV20-1 combines with J gene TRBJ1-2, with unresolved D. V lost 6 bases and J lost 4, with 15 bases in between. Germline assignment: CDR1 DFQATT and CDR2 SNEGSKA (reference sequence). The length of the CDR3 is 13 residues. CDR3 nucleotides: TGCAGTGCCCCGGAACCGGTTCTCTATGGCTACACCTTC. The encoded protein is CSAPEPVLYGYTF.

Here the CDR3 reads CASSLSQAQACEQYF. CDR3 in DNA: TGTGCCAGCAGCTTATCGCAGGCTCAAGCCTGCGAGCAGTACTTC. The chain is built from TRBV11-3 and TRBJ2-5; no clear D gene. The J call is in doubt because the DNA end fits TRBJ2-7 better. This CDR3 is built from 15 residues. Germline V gives CDR1 SGHNT, CDR2 YENEEA.

About this clonotype: It is likely a read error, because the conserved phenylalanine at the end of the CDR3 is missing. This chain links TRBV6-2 or TRBV6-3 with TRBJ1-5; 7 bases are a match to TRBD1. CDR1 MNHEY and CDR2 SVGEGT come from the germline V gene. The CDR3 loop spans 16 amino acids. The V segment lost 6 bases and the J segment 0 bases; nucleotides outside the gene matches: 8. The CDR3 coding sequence is TGTGCCAGCAGGCCACTACAGGGGCCTAGCAATCAGCCCCAGCATCTT. Residues: CASRPLQGPSNQPQHL.